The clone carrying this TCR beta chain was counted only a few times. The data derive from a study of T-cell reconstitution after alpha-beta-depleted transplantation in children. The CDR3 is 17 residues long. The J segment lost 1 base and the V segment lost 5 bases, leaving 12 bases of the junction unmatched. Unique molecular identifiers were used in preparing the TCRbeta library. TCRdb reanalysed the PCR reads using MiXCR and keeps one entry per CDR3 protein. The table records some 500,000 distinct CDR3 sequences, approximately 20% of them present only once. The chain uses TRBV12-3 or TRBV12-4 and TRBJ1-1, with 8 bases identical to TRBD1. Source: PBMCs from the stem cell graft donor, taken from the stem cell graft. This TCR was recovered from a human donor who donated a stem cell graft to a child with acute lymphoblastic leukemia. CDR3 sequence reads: CASSLSPQQGGNTEAFF. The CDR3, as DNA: TGTGCCAGCAGTCTAAGCCCCCAACAGGGGGGGAACACTGAAGCTTTCTTT.